A selection of T cell receptor beta chains follows, all from one sample in a study of T cells after yellow fever vaccination. Each CDR3 protein gets one entry after TCRdb re-called the 5' RACE reads with MiXCR. The repertoire consists of 300,000 to 450,000 distinct CDR3 sequences, with less than 9.5% occurring once and the leading ten covering about 16%. This specimen was PBMCs, taken about 49 days after the first yellow fever vaccination. These receptors came from a man aged 18 to 30 who received the YFV17D yellow fever vaccine. Both conserved end residues are part of each CDR3. The D gene is left open where the match is weak. Size tells how often a clone was seen (once, few, many) or the class of an expanded clone, and some rows leave it out.

>NA|TRBD1|TRBV20-1|TRBJ2-1
CSARPGTGGFYNEQFF
TGCAGTGCTAGACCCGGGACAGGGGGCTTTTACAATGAGCAGTTCTTC
>NA|NA|TRBV20-1|TRBJ1-5
CSAIPNNQPQHF
TGCAGTGCTATCCCGAACAATCAGCCCCAGCATTTT
>NA|TRBD1|TRBV6-9|TRBJ2-1
CANVDRSSYNEQFF
TGTGCCAACGTGGACAGGAGCTCCTACAATGAGCAGTTCTTC
>NA|NA|TRBV5-1|TRBJ1-4
CASSLEGPHFGEKLFF
TGCGCCAGCAGCCTAGAAGGACCGCATTTCGGTGAAAAACTGTTTTTT
>NA|TRBD1|TRBV19|TRBJ1-4
CASRRQGRYEKLFF
TGTGCCAGTAGACGACAGGGGAGGTATGAAAAACTGTTTTTT
>NA|TRBD2|TRBV2|TRBJ2-2
CASGTRNTGELFF
TGTGCCAGCGGGACTAGGAACACCGGGGAGCTGTTTTTT
>few|TRBD2|TRBV5-4|TRBJ2-3
CASSPLGEGSTDTQYF
TGTGCCAGCAGCCCACTGGGGGAGGGCAGCACAGATACGCAGTATTTT
>few|TRBD2|TRBV2|TRBJ2-5
CASRTTSSVETQYF
TGTGCCAGCCGAACGACTAGCTCGGTGGAGACCCAGTACTTC
>NA|NA|TRBV7-2|TRBJ2-7
CASSLEWVVYEQYF
TGTGCCAGCAGCTTAGAGTGGGTTGTCTACGAGCAGTACTTC
>few|NA|TRBV12-3/TRBV12-4|TRBJ1-6
CASSLWVRLPSSYNSPLHF
TGTGCCAGCAGTTTATGGGTCAGGTTACCAAGCTCCTATAATTCACCCCTCCACTTT
>few|NA|TRBV5-1|TRBJ1-1
CASKLTILAEAFF
TGCGCCAGCAAGTTGACCATTCTAGCTGAAGCTTTCTTT
>NA|NA|TRBV20-1|TRBJ2-3
CSAQSWDFSSTDTQYF
TGCAGTGCCCAAAGCTGGGACTTCTCTAGCACAGATACGCAGTATTTT
>few|NA|TRBV5-1|TRBJ2-2
CASSLGREVAGELFF
TGCGCCAGCAGCTTGGGCAGGGAGGTAGCCGGGGAGCTGTTTTTT
>few|NA|TRBV7-2|TRBJ1-1
CASTGHPNTEAFF
TGTGCCAGCACCGGACACCCTAACACTGAAGCTTTCTTT
>few|NA|TRBV20-1|TRBJ1-4
CSAGQASSEKLFF
TGCAGTGCTGGACAAGCAAGCTCGGAAAAACTGTTTTTT
>few|NA|TRBV20-1|TRBJ2-5
CSARWEPQLSYF
TGCAGTGCTAGATGGGAGCCGCAGCTATCGTACTTC
>NA|NA|TRBV5-1|TRBJ2-5
CASSYNSLQETQYF
TGCGCCAGCAGTTACAACAGCTTACAAGAGACCCAGTACTTC
>NA|NA|TRBV13|TRBJ2-2
CASGWNANTGELFF
TGTGCCAGCGGGTGGAACGCGAACACCGGGGAGCTGTTTTTT
>NA|NA|TRBV20-1|TRBJ1-5
CSASPRSARPQHF
TGCAGTGCTAGCCCCCGGTCTGCACGGCCCCAGCATTTT
>NA|NA|TRBV13|TRBJ1-2
CASSRRRGGRGYTF
TGTGCCAGCAGCCGCCGGCGAGGGGGGAGAGGCTACACCTTC
>NA|TRBD1|TRBV9|TRBJ1-3
CASSVAPGTGGNTIYF
TGTGCCAGCAGCGTAGCGCCCGGGACAGGGGGAAACACCATATATTTT
>NA|NA|TRBV10-3|TRBJ1-1
CAISAGPTGQIQAFF
TGTGCCATCAGTGCGGGGCCCACCGGACAGATCCAAGCTTTCTTT
>NA|NA|TRBV7-9|TRBJ1-6
CASSLANDHNSPLHF
TGTGCCAGCAGCTTAGCGAACGATCATAATTCACCCCTCCACTTT
>NA|NA|TRBV4-3|TRBJ1-4
CASSQPGSPFEKLFF
TGCGCCAGCAGCCAGCCAGGATCGCCGTTCGAAAAACTGTTTTTT
>once|NA|TRBV10-3|TRBJ1-3
CAISESHPSSGNTIYF
TGTGCCATCAGTGAGTCACATCCTAGCTCTGGAAACACCATATATTTT
>few|NA|TRBV6-2/TRBV6-3|TRBJ2-2
CATSENTGELFF
TGTGCCACCTCAGAGAACACCGGGGAGCTGTTTTTT
>NA|TRBD1|TRBV4-1|TRBJ2-6
CASARLGQGISGANVLTF
TGCGCCAGCGCCCGTTTGGGACAGGGAATCTCTGGGGCCAACGTCCTGACTTTC
>few|NA|TRBV20-1|TRBJ2-1
CSARMPGTPYNEQFF
TGCAGTGCTAGAATGCCAGGGACCCCCTACAATGAGCAGTTCTTC
>few|TRBD1|TRBV20-1|TRBJ2-5
CSARWYTGGRETQYF
TGCAGTGCTCGATGGTACACAGGGGGCAGAGAGACCCAGTACTTC
>NA|TRBD1|TRBV7-7|TRBJ2-5
CASSNDREETQYF
TGTGCTAGCAGCAACGACAGGGAAGAGACCCAGTACTTC
>many|TRBD1|TRBV29-1|TRBJ2-2
CSVRKGQGFSGELFF
TGCAGCGTGAGGAAGGGACAGGGATTCAGCGGGGAGCTGTTTTTT
>NA|TRBD2|TRBV4-3|TRBJ2-3
CASSQLLAGGQDTQYF
TGCGCCAGCAGCCAGTTACTAGCGGGGGGGCAGGATACGCAGTATTTT
>NA|NA|TRBV7-9|TRBJ2-2
CASSLLATTGYTGELFF
TGTGCCAGCAGCCTCCTCGCTACTACAGGGTACACCGGGGAGCTGTTTTTT
>NA|NA|TRBV29-1|TRBJ2-1
CSVWASSYNEQFF
TGCAGCGTCTGGGCGAGCTCCTACAATGAGCAGTTCTTC